The sample holds a few counts of the clone carrying this TCR beta chain. Libraries were prepared by immunoSEQ multiplex PCR; TCRdb keeps only in-frame clonotypes and omits some of them. Altogether about 120,000 clones are present, almost 70% being singletons, with the ten largest covering under 2.5%. This CDR3 has 14 residues. Losses at the gene ends were 5 bases for V and 10 bases for J; bases not matched to a gene: 7. Germline assignment: CDR1 SGHAT and CDR2 FQDESV (reference sequence). This specimen belongs to a study of blood T cell repertoires in COVID-19. Sequencing was performed on peripheral blood. This sequence originates from a woman in her 70s with acute or convalescent COVID-19. J is TRBJ1-4 and V is TRBV11-1, with TRBD1 matching 10 bases. The CDR3 DNA reads TGTGCCAGCAGCCCTGGACAGGGGGAAGGAAAACTGTTTTTT. It codes for CASSPGQGEGKLFF.